Listed below are T cell receptor beta chains from one sample, sequenced in a study of post-analysis software for immune sequencing data. TCRdb reanalysed the PCR reads using MiXCR and keeps one entry per CDR3 protein. The sample shows 700,000 to 900,000 distinct CDR3 sequences, around 46% of them seen only once. What was sequenced was blood. These receptors originate from a girl aged 10 to 17 with multiple sclerosis. CDR3s leave out the opening cysteine and the closing phenylalanine or tryptophan.

V gene | CDR3 protein
TRBV6-5 | ASIGGSAGSSYEQY
TRBV25-1 | ASSEYWFGAGGYT
TRBV29-1 | SVSLAPDTQY
TRBV12-3/TRBV12-4 | ASSLIAGGRTFYEQY
TRBV7-9 | ASSPEDRGPYEQY
TRBV7-6 | ASSLGPDNEQY
TRBV20-1 | SAGTGRFNQPQH
TRBV20-1 | SAHWTGYGYT
TRBV12-3/TRBV12-4 | ASAGLAGSYEQY
TRBV5-1 | ASSLETDVWQF